This entry is about one T cell receptor beta chain. Germline CDR1 MNHEY, CDR2 SVGEGT. CDR3 length: 15 residues. V was clipped by 6 bases and J by 0 bases; unmatched bases: 5. The entry originates in a study of blood T cell repertoires in COVID-19. The wider study: Material from acute and convalescent COVID-19 was sourced from the United States, Italy and Spain. In each case, the material was cDNA or gDNA derived from T cells, B-cell-depleted T cells, or PBMCs.

Original methodology: Amplification of reference gene primers provided the estimated nucleated cell counts. The repertoire was sequenced with immunoSEQ multiplex PCR; TCRdb's copy has only in-frame clones and lacks some. The V and J calls and clone size were taken over from that table, and D and trimming were inferred from the DNA. Altogether under 250,000 clones are present, 83% being singletons, with the ten largest covering 2% to 3%. The sample comprised peripheral blood. The clonotype comes from a middle-aged woman with active or convalescent COVID-19. The chain uses TRBV6-2 or TRBV6-3 and TRBJ1-5; 7 bases align to TRBD1. The CDR3 sequence is CASSRDSPSNQPQHF. In nucleotides, the CDR3 is TGTGCCAGCAGCCGGGACAGCCCTAGCAATCAGCCCCAGCATTTT.